This T cell receptor (beta chain) was identified during a study of Graves' ophthalmopathy and Graves' hyperthyroidism. Study results and limitations: Sensitivity reached more than 70% and specificity 72.22% when the model predicted ophthalmopathy progression. Appearing in blood as well were most expanded thyroid clonotypes above 0.001 frequency.

The germline gives CDR1 MRHNA, CDR2 SNTAGT. The V segment lost 6 bases and the J segment 0 bases; nucleotides outside the gene matches: 4. This CDR3 has 14 residues. Amplified TCR beta CDR3 regions were obtained using RNA transcripts as template. A first-round RT-PCR used HTBI primers, followed by a second-round multiplex PCR. TCRdb re-analysed the multiplex PCR reads in MiXCR, keeping a single row per CDR3 protein. The data hold fewer than 250,000 distinct CDR3 sequences, with just under 30% observed a single time. There are many counts of this clonotype. What it binds is not known. The chain carries TRBV6-4 and TRBJ1-1; the match to TRBD1 covers 7 bases. The TCR originated in a man aged 45-65 years with Graves' ophthalmopathy. Sequenced material: peripheral blood. The CDR3 sequence is CASRGDSMNTEAFF. The DNA for the CDR3 is TGTGCCAGCAGGGGGGACAGCATGAACACTGAAGCTTTCTTT.